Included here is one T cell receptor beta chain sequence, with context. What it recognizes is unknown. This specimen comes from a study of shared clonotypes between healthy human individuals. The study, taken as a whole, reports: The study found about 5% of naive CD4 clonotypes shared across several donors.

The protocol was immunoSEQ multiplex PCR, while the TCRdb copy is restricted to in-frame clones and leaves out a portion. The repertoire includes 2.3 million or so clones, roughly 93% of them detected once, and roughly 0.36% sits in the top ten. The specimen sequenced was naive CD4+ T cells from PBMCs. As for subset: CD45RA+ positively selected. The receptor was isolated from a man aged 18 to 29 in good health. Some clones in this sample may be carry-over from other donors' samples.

The CDR3 region has the DNA TGTGCCAGCAGTACCTTGGGACAGGGCAGCGATGAGCAGTTCTTC. It translates to CASSTLGQGSDEQFF. The chain couples TRBV25-1 to TRBJ2-1, with TRBD1 identical over 9 bases. The CDR3 sequence is 15 residues long. V lost 5 bases to trimming and J lost 8 bases; unmatched junction nucleotides: 10. Germline lookup yields CDR1 MGHDK and CDR2 SYGVNS.